The T cell receptor beta chain described here comes from a study of cytomegalovirus exposure and HLA in healthy donors. This CDR3 spans 14 amino acids. Germline loops: CDR1 SGHNT, CDR2 YENEEA. Both 60 Vbeta primers and 13 Jbeta primers went into the PCR. TCRdb keeps only in-frame clones here, not all; method: immunoSEQ multiplex PCR. The sample carries 150,000 to 200,000 clones, about four fifths recorded once. The specimen sequenced was PBMCs. The V gene is TRBV11-3, the J gene TRBJ2-5; 7 nucleotides match TRBD1. Judging by the DNA end, TRBJ2-7 fits better; the J call may be wrong. This TCR was recovered from a girl aged 10-17 years in good health and CMV-seropositive. In DNA, the CDR3 is TGTGCCAGTAAACCGGGACAGAGCTCCTACGAGCAGTACTTC. Translated: CASKPGQSSYEQYF.